The source of this T cell receptor beta chain is a study of T cells in Graves' hyperthyroidism and ophthalmopathy. Findings and limits, study-wide: Using 13 V-J features, a model discriminated ophthalmopathy from stable hyperthyroidism. Most clonotypes expanded in thyroid above 0.001 were likewise present in blood.

Germline lookup yields CDR1 GTSNPN and CDR2 SVGIG (reference sequence). The ends lost 0 bases at V and 6 bases at J; junction bases unmatched: 8. This CDR3 is built from 17 residues. Amplification targeted TCR beta CDR3 regions from RNA transcripts. First-round RT-PCR with HTBI primers amplified the TCR CDR3 region. TCRdb reprocessed the multiplex PCR reads via MiXCR and lists one record per CDR3 protein. Here the sample spans nearly 600,000 distinct CDR3 sequences, around 14% being singletons. With respect to this clonotype: What it binds is unknown.

For the diagnoses, clinical symptoms, serum thyroxine and TRAb, thyroid ultrasound and orbital computed tomography were used. Source material: blood. The chain joins TRBV30 to TRBJ2-1; 13 bases are a match to TRBD2. The receptor's source is a woman aged 18 to 35 with Graves' ophthalmopathy. The CDR3 is CAWSVRLGLAGANEQFF. CDR3 DNA sequence: TGTGCCTGGAGTGTACGTCTTGGACTAGCGGGAGCCAATGAGCAGTTCTTC. Full variable domain (rest looked up from reference TRBV30 and TRBJ2-1): SQTIHQWPATLVQPVGSPLSLECTVEGTSNPNLYWYRQAAGRGLQLLFYSVGIGQISSEVPQNLSASRPQDRQFILSSKKLLLSDSGFYLCAWSVRLGLAGANEQFFGPGTRLTVL.